This T cell receptor beta chain is from a study of naive CD8 T cells in extremely preterm neonates. TCRdb's copy holds only in-frame clones and misses some; the assay was immunoSEQ multiplex PCR. The data hold approximately 6,000 clones, with about 98% observed a single time. Source material: naive CD8+ T cells from blood. The receptor was derived from a human donor in good health.

CDR3 protein: CASSPTGIYEQYF. In DNA, the CDR3 is TGTGCCAGCAGCCCGACAGGTATCTACGAGCAGTACTTC. This chain links TRBV27 with TRBJ2-7; possibly TRBD1 for D (6 bases). V gave up 6 bases and J gave up 3 bases, with 12 bases separating them. The V gene's germline CDR1 is MNHEY and CDR2 SMNVEV (reference sequence). The CDR3 is made up of 13 amino acids.